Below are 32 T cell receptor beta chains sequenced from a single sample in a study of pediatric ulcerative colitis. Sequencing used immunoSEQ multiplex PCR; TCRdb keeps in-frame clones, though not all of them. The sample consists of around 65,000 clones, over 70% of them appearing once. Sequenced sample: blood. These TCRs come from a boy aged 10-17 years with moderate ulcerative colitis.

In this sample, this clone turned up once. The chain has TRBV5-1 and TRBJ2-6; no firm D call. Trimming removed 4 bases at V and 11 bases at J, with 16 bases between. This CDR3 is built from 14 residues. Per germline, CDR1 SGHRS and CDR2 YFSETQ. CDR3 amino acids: CASSPYLGKHVLTF. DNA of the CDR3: TGCGCCAGCAGCCCCTACCTTGGAAAACACGTCCTGACTTTC. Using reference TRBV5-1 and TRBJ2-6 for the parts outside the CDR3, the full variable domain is KAGVTQTPRYLIKTRGQQVTLSCSPISGHRSVSWYQQTPGQGLQFLFEYFSETQRNKGNFPGRFSGRQFSNSRSEMNVSTLELGDSALYLCASSPYLGKHVLTFGAGSRLTVL.

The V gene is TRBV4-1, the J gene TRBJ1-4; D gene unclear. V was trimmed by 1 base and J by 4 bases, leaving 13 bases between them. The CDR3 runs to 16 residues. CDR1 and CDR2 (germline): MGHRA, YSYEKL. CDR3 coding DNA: TGCGCCAGCAGCCAAGTGCGGGGTACCAATAATGAAAAACTGTTTTTT. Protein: CASSQVRGTNNEKLFF.

CDR3 sequence reads: CASSKNTGQLGNTIYF. In DNA form, the CDR3 reads TGTGCCAGTAGTAAAAACACGGGACAGCTAGGAAACACCATATATTTT. The chain joins TRBV19 to TRBJ1-3; 7 positions match TRBD1. Germline CDR1 is LNHDA and CDR2 is SQIVND (reference sequence). The CDR3 runs to 16 residues. The V and J ends lost 4 bases and 4 bases, in that order; junction bases with no gene match: 10.

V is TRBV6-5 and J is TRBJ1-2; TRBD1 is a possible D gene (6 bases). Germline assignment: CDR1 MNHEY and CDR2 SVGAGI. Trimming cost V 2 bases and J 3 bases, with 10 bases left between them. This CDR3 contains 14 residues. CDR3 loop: CASSYLDSYYGYTF. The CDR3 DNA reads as TGTGCCAGCAGTTACCTGGACAGCTACTATGGCTACACCTTC.

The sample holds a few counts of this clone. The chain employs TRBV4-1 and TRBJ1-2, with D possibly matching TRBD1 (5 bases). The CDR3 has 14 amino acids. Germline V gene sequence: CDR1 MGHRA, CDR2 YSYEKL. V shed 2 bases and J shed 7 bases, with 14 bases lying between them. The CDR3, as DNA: TGCGCCAGCAGCCAACCCGACAGAGAGCCTGGCTACACCTTC. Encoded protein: CASSQPDREPGYTF.

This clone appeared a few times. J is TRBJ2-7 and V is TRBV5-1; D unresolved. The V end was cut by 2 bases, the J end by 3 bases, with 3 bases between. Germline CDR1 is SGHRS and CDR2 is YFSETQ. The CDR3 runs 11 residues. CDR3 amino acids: CASSFLYEQYF. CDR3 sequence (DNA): TGCGCCAGCAGCTTTCTCTACGAGCAGTACTTC.

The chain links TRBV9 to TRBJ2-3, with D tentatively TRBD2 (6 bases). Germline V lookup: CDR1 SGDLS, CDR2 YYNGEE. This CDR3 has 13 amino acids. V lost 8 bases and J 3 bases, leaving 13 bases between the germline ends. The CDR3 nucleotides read TGTGCCAGTCTAGCGATGGGGACAGATACGCAGTATTTT. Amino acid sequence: CASLAMGTDTQYF.

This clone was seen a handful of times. CDR3 amino acids: CALGPSGDTGELFF. The CDR3 bases are TGTGCCCTAGGTCCTAGCGGGGACACCGGGGAGCTGTTTTTT. The rearrangement uses TRBV27 and TRBJ2-2; 9 positions match TRBD2. The ends lost 11 bases at V and 3 bases at J; junction bases unmatched: 7. The CDR3 is 14 residues long. Looked up from germline, CDR1 is MNHEY and CDR2 is SMNVEV (reference sequence).

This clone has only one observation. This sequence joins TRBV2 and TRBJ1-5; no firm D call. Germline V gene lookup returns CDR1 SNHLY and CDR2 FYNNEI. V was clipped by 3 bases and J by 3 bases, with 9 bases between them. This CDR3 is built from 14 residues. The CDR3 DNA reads TGTGCCAGCAGTGACGGTACCTCCAATCAGCCCCAGCATTTT. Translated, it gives CASSDGTSNQPQHF.

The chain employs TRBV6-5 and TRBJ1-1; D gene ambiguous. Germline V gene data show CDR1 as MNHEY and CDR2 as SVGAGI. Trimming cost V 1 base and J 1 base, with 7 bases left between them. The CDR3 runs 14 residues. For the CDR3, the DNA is TGTGCCAGCAGTTACTGGGCGCAGAACACTGAAGCTTTCTTT. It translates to CASSYWAQNTEAFF.

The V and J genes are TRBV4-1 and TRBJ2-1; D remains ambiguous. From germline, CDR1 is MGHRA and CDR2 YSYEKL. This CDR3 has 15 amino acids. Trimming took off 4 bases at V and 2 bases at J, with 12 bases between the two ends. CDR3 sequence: CASSLDPLTYNEQFF. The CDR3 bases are TGCGCCAGCAGCCTCGACCCCCTCACCTACAATGAGCAGTTCTTC.

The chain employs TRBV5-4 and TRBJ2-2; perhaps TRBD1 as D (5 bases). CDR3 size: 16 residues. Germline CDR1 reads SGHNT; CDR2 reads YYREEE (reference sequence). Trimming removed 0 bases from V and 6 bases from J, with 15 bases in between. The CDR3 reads CASSLAQGLTPGELFF. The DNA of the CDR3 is TGTGCCAGCAGCTTGGCCCAGGGCTTAACGCCCGGGGAGCTGTTTTTT.

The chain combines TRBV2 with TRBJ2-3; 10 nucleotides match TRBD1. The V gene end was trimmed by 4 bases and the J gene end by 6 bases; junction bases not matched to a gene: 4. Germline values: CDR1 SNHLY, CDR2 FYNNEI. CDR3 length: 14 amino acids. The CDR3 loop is CASSVDRGPDTQYF. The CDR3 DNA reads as TGTGCCAGCAGTGTTGACAGGGGGCCCGATACGCAGTATTTT.

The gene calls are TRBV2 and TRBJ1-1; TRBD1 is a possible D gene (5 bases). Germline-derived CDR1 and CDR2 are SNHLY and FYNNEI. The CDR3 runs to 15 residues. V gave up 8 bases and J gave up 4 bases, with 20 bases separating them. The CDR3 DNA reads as TGTGCCAGCCTGAACTGGGGGAGGAAAGGCACTGAAGCTTTCTTT. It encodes CASLNWGRKGTEAFF.

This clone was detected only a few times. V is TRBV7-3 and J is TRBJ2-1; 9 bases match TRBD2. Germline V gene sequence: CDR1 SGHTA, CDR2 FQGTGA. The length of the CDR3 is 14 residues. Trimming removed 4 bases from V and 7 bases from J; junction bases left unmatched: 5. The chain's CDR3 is CASSSSGRSNEQFF. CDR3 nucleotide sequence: TGTGCCAGCAGCTCGAGCGGGAGGTCAAATGAGCAGTTCTTC.

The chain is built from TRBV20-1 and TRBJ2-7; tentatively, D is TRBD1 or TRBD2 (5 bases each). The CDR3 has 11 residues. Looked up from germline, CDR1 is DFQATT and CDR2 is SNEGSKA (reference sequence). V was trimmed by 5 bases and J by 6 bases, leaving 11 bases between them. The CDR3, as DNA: TGCAGTGCTCCTACGGGACCCGAGCAGTACTTC. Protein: CSAPTGPEQYF.

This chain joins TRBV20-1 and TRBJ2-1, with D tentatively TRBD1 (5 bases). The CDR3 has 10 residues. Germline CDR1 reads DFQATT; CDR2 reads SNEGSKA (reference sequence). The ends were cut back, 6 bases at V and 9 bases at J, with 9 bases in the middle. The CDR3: CSAPGPEQFF. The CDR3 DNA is TGCAGTGCACCAGGGCCTGAGCAGTTCTTC.

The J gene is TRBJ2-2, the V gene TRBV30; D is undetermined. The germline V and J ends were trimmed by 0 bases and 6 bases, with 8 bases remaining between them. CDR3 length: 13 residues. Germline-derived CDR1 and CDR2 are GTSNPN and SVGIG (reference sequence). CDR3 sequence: CAWSVQNPGELFF. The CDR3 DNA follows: TGTGCCTGGAGTGTTCAGAATCCCGGGGAGCTGTTTTTT.

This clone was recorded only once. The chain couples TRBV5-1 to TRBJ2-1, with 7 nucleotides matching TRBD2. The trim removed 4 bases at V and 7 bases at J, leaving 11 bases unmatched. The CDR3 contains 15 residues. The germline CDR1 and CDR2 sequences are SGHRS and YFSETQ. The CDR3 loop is CASSRRAGTLNEQFF. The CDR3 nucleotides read TGCGCCAGCAGCCGCCGAGCGGGGACCCTAAATGAGCAGTTCTTC.

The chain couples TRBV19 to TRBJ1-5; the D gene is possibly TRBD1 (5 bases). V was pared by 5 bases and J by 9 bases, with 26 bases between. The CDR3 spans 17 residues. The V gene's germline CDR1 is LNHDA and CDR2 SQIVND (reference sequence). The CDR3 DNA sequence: TGTGCCAGTAGTCCAACCGCCAGTCTCAGGCGTAGGGGGCCCCAGCATTTT. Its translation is CASSPTASLRRRGPQHF.

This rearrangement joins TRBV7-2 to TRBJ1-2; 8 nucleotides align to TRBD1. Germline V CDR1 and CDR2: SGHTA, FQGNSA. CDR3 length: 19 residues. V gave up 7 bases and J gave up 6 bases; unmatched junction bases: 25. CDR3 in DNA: TGTGCCAGCACCTTTAAGGCGGGACAGGCGGTCGGTGCTCCGGATGGCTACACCTTC. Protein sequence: CASTFKAGQAVGAPDGYTF.

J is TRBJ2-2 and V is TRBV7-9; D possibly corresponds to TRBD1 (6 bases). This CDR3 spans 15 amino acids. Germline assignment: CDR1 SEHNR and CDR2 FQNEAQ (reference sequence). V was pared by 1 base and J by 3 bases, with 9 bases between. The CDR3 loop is CASSLGGHYTGELFF. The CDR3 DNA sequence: TGTGCCAGCAGCTTAGGGGGACACTACACCGGGGAGCTGTTTTTT.

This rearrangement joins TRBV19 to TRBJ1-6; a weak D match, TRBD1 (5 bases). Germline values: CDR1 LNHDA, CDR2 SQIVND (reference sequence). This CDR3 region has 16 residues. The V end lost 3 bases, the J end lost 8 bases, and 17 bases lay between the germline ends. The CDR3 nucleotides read TGTGCCAGTAGTATTCAGACGGGGCGTTATGATTCACCCCTCCACTTT. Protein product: CASSIQTGRYDSPLHF. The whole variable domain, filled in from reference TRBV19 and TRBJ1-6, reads DGGITQSPKYLFRKEGQNVTLSCEQNLNHDAMYWYRQDPGQGLRLIYYSQIVNDFQKGDIAEGYSVSREKKESFPLTVTSAQKNPTAFYLCASSIQTGRYDSPLHFGNGTRLTVT.

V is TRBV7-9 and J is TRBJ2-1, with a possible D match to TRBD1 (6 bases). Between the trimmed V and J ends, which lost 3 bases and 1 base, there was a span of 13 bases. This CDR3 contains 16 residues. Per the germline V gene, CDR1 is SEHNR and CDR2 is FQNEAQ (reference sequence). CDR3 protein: CASSLTTGLSYNEQFF. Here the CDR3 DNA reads TGTGCCAGCAGCTTGACCACAGGGCTGTCCTACAATGAGCAGTTCTTC. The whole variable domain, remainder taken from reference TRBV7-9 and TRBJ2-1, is DTGVSQNPRHKITKRGQNVTFRCDPISEHNRLYWYRQTLGQGPEFLTYFQNEAQLEKSRLLSDRFSAERPKGSFSTLEIQRTEQGDSAMYLCASSLTTGLSYNEQFFGPGTRLTVL.

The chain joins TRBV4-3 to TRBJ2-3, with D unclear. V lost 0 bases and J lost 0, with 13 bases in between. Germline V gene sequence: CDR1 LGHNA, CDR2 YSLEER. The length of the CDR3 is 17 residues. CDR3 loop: CASSQEGWSWSTDTQYF. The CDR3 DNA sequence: TGCGCCAGCAGCCAAGAGGGCTGGAGTTGGAGCACAGATACGCAGTATTTT.

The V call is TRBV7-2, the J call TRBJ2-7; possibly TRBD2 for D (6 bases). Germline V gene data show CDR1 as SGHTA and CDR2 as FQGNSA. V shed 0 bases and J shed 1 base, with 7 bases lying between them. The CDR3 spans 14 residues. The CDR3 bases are TGTGCCAGCAGCTTAGCGGGGGGTTCCTACGAGCAGTACTTC. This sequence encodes CASSLAGGSYEQYF.

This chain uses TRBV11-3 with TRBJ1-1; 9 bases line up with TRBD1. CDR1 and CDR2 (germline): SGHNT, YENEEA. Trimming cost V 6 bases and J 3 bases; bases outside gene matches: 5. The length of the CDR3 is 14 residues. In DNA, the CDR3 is TGTGCCAGCAGGTTGACAGGGGGGTACACTGAAGCTTTCTTT. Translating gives CASRLTGGYTEAFF.

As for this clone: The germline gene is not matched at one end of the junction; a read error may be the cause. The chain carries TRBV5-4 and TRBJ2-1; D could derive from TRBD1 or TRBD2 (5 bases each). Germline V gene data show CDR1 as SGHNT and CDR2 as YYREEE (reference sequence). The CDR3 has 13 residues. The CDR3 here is CASRLGRRDEQFF. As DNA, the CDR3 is TGTGCCAGCAGATTGGGACGCAGGGATGAGCAGTTCTTC.

Here the CDR3 DNA reads TGTGCCAGCAGTCATGGGGTTGGAAACACCATATATTTT. It encodes CASSHGVGNTIYF. J is TRBJ1-3 and V is TRBV25-1; D gene uncertain. V shed 5 bases and J shed 3 bases, with 8 bases lying between them. The CDR3 consists of 13 residues. Looked up from germline, CDR1 is MGHDK and CDR2 is SYGVNS.

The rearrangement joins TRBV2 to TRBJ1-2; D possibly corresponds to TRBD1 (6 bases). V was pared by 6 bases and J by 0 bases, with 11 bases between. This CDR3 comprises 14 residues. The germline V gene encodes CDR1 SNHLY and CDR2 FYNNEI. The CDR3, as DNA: TGTGCCAGCAGATACAGGGAAACTAACTATGGCTACACCTTC. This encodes CASRYRETNYGYTF. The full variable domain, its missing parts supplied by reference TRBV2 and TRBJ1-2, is EPEVTQTPSHQVTQMGQEVILRCVPISNHLYFYWYRQILGQKVEFLVSFYNNEISEKSEIFDDQFSVERPDGSNFTLKIRSTKLEDSAMYFCASRYRETNYGYTFGSGTRLTVV.

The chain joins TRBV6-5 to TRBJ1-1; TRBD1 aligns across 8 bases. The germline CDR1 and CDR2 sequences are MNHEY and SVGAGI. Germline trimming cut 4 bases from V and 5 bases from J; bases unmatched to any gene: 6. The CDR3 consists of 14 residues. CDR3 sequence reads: CASSFRGRGTEAFF. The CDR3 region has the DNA TGTGCCAGCAGTTTCAGGGGGCGAGGGACTGAAGCTTTCTTT.

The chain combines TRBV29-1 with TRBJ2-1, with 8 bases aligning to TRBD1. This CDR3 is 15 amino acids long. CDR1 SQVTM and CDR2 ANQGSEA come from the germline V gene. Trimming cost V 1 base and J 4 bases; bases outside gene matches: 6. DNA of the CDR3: TGCAGCGTTGAAGTAGCCCAGGGGGCTTACAATGAGCAGTTCTTC. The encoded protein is CSVEVAQGAYNEQFF.